The present TCR beta chain was sequenced within a study of monozygotic twins with inflammatory bowel disease. On this clonotype: Its antigen is not known.

TCRdb reprocessed the 5' RACE reads, with one entry per CDR3 protein and no DNA. The sample table sets out some 330,000 distinct CDR3 sequences. The CDR3 has 14 amino acids. Germline V gene lookup returns CDR1 KGHSH and CDR2 LQKENI. Study observations and caveats: Neither one strong signal nor one clonotype associated with IBD was supported.

This clonotype was sampled from a human donor with ulcerative colitis or Crohn's disease, or a healthy co-twin of an affected twin (not recorded which). Input material: blood. The V gene is TRBV18, the J gene TRBJ2-7; TCRdb picks TRBD1, but there is no DNA to check that call. This chain's CDR3 is CASSLSGQSNEQYF.